One sample yielded the 6 T cell receptor beta chains listed below, sequenced in a study of spatial heterogeneity in lung cancer. Stated time point: sample taken at primary tumor resection. Whole RNA from tumor, nontumor lung or frozen PBMC was sequenced unsorted. TCRdb re-analysed the 5' RACE reads in MiXCR, keeping a single row per CDR3 protein. The sample holds some 83,000 distinct CDR3 sequences; about 20% are singletons and the top ten take about 6.6%. The sequenced sample was PBMCs, obtained at surgery. These receptors were taken from a male donor with early-stage non-small cell lung cancer.

This chain connects TRBV7-6 to TRBJ1-1, with a weak D call TRBD1 (6 bases). Trimming shortened V by 3 bases and J by 2 bases, and 10 bases separated the two germline ends. Germline assignment: CDR1 SGHVS and CDR2 FNYEAQ. The CDR3 runs to 14 residues. The DNA of the CDR3 is TGTGCCAGCAGCTTCGGCGGGGGCAACACTGAAGCTTTCTTT. It specifies CASSFGGGNTEAFF.

This clonotype was seen more than once but under ten times. V is TRBV2 and J is TRBJ2-5; D is ambiguous. CDR1 and CDR2 (germline): SNHLY, FYNNEI. V was shortened by 7 bases and J by 0 bases, with 6 bases between the two germline ends. The length of the CDR3 is 12 residues. The CDR3 nucleotides are TGTGCCAGCAAGTCTGACCAAGAGACCCAGTACTTC. As protein: CASKSDQETQYF.

The table lists this clonotype with many counts. The chain couples TRBV30 to TRBJ2-7; D gene uncertain. V was shortened by 3 bases and J by 5 bases, with 11 bases between the two germline ends. Germline assignment: CDR1 GTSNPN and CDR2 SVGIG (reference sequence). The CDR3 spans 12 residues. The CDR3 region has the DNA TGTGCCTGGAGAGACGTACGCCACGAGCAGTACTTC. It specifies CAWRDVRHEQYF.

This clonotype has just a few counts. The gene calls are TRBV11-1 and TRBJ2-3; D may be TRBD2 (6 bases). The V gene lost 5 bases and the J gene lost 6 bases, with 21 bases spanning the gap. Per germline, CDR1 SGHAT and CDR2 FQDESV (reference sequence). This CDR3 is built from 16 residues. The CDR3 region has the DNA TGTGCCAGCAGCCCGGGGACTTCTCGAAGATTGGATACGCAGTATTTT. Translation: CASSPGTSRRLDTQYF.

The sample holds many counts of this clonotype. The junction departs from germline at one end; a sequencing error may be responsible. The DNA for the CDR3 is TGTGCCAGCAGCACCGGACAACCTACGTACATTGAGCAGTTCTTC. Its translation is CASSTGQPTYIEQFF. The chain couples TRBV7-2 to TRBJ2-1, with TRBD1 as a possible D gene (5 bases). Germline-derived CDR1 and CDR2 are SGHTA and FQGNSA. The CDR3 has 15 residues.

This clonotype has just a few counts. This chain uses TRBV7-8 with TRBJ2-6, with 9 positions matching TRBD1. The CDR3 totals 17 residues. V lost 4 bases to trimming and J lost 3 bases; unmatched junction nucleotides: 7. CDR1 and CDR2 (germline): SGHVS, FQNEAQ. The CDR3 region is CASSSGQGLYGANVLTF. The CDR3 DNA follows: TGTGCCAGCAGCTCGGGACAGGGTCTGTATGGGGCCAACGTCCTGACTTTC.